This TCR beta chain was profiled in a study of T cells in Graves' hyperthyroidism and ophthalmopathy. On the study more broadly: Blood was drawn when the patient was first diagnosed and still untreated.

The hyperthyroidism was newly diagnosed and had lasted under 2 months; the patients were aged 18 to 65. Amplification of TCR beta CDR3 regions was performed using RNA transcripts as template. HTBI primers were the set used in a first-round RT-PCR of the TCR CDR3. From the multiplex PCR reads, TCRdb called clonotypes with MiXCR, one entry per CDR3 protein. The sample shows 470,000 or so distinct CDR3 sequences, about 20% of them seen only once. The V and J ends lost 3 bases and 5 bases, in that order; junction bases with no gene match: 18. The germline V gene encodes CDR1 ENHRY and CDR2 SYGVKD. The CDR3 sequence is 19 residues long.

The gene calls are TRBV10-3 and TRBJ2-5; TRBD1 matches 10 bases. This TCR was recovered from a man aged 18 to 35 with Graves' hyperthyroidism. The sequencing sample was made of blood. CDR3 nucleotides: TGTGCCATCAGTGACCCAAGATTCTCCGGGACAGGGGCCCGGGAGACCCAGTACTTC. Amino acids: CAISDPRFSGTGARETQYF.